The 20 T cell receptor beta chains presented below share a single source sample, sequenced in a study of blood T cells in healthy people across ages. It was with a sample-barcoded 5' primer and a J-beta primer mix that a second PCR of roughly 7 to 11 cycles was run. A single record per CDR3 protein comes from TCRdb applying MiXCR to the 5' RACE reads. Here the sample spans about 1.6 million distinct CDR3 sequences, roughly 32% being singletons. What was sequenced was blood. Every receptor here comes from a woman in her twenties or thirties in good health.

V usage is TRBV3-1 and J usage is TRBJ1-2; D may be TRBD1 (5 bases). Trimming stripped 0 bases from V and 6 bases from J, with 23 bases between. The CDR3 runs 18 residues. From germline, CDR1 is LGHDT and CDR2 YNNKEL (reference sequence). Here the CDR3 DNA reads TGTGCCAGCAGCCAAGATCATTTTGGCAGGCGAGGGGATAATGGCTACACCTTC. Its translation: CASSQDHFGRRGDNGYTF.

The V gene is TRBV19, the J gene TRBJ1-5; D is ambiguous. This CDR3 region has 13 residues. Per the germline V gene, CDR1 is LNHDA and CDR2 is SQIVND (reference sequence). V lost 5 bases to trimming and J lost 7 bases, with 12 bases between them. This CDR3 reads CASSLTTAQPQHF. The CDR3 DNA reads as TGTGCCAGTAGTTTAACGACGGCACAGCCCCAGCATTTT.

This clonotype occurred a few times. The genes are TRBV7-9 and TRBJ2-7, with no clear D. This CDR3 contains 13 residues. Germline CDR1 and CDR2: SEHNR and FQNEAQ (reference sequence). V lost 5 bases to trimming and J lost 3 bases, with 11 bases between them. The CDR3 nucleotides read TGTGCCAGCAGCCCCTCCAATGGCTACGAGCAGTACTTC. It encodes CASSPSNGYEQYF.

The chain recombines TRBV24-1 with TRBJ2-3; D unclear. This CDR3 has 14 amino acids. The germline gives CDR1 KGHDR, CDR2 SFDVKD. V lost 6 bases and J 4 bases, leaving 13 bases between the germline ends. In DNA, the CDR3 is TGTGCCACCAGTCTCGCCAACCCGGCAGATACGCAGTATTTT. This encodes CATSLANPADTQYF.

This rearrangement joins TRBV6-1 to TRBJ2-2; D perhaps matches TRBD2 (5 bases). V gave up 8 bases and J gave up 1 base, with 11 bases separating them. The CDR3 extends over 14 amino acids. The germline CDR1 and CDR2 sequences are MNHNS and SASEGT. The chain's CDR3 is CASGKAVNTGELFF. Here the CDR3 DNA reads TGTGCCAGCGGTAAAGCGGTGAACACCGGGGAGCTGTTTTTT.

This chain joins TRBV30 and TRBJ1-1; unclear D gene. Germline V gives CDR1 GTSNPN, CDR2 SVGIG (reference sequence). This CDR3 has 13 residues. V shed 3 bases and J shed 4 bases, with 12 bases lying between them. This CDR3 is CAWRKPGPTEAFF. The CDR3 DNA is TGTGCCTGGAGAAAGCCCGGCCCCACTGAAGCTTTCTTT.

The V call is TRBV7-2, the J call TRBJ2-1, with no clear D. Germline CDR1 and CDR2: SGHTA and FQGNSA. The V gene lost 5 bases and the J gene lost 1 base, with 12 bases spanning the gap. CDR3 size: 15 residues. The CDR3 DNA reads TGTGCCAGCAGCCCCCTGTACTCATCCTACAATGAGCAGTTCTTC. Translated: CASSPLYSSYNEQFF.

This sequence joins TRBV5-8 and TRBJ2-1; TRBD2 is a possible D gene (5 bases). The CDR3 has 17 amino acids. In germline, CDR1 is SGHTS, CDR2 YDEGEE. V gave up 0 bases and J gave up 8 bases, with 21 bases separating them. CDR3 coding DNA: TGTGCCAGCAGCTTGGGGACGGGGAGTATCAGGACCGATGAGCAGTTCTTC. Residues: CASSLGTGSIRTDEQFF.

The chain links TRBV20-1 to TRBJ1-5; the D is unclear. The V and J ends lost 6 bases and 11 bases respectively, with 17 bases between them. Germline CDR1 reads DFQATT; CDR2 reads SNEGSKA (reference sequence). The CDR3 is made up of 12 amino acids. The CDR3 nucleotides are TGCAGTGCCCCGGCCTTTGTACGGGCCCAGCATTTT. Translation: CSAPAFVRAQHF.

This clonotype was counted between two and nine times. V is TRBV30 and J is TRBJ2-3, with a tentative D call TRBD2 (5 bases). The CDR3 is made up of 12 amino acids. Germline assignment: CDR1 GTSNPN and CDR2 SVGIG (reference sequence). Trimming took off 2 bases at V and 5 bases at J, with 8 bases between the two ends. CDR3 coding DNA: TGTGCCTGGAGTAACGCGGGAGATACGCAGTATTTT. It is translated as CAWSNAGDTQYF.

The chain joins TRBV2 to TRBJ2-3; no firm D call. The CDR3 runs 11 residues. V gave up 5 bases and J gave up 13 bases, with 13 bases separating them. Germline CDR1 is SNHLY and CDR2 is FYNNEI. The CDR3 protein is CASSPDWTEYF. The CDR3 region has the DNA TGTGCCAGCAGTCCTGACTGGACGGAGTATTTT.

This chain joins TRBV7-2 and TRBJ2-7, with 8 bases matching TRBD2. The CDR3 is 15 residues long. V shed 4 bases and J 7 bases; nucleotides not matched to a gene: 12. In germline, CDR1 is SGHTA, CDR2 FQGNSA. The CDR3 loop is CASSSSTGGPREQYF. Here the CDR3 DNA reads TGTGCCAGCAGCTCGAGTACGGGGGGGCCCCGGGAGCAGTACTTC. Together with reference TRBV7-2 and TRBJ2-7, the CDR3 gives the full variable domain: GAGVSQSPSNKVTEKGKDVELRCDPISGHTALYWYRQSLGQGLEFLIYFQGNSAPDKSGLPSDRFSAERTGGSVSTLTIQRTQQEDSAVYLCASSSSTGGPREQYFGPGTRLTVT.

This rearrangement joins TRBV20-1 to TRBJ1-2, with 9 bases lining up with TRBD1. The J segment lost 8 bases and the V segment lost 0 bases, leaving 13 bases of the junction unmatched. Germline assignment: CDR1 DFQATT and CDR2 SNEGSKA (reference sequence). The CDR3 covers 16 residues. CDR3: CSAREWTGVFGSGYTF. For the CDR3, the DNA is TGCAGTGCTAGAGAGTGGACAGGGGTCTTCGGGTCCGGCTACACCTTC.

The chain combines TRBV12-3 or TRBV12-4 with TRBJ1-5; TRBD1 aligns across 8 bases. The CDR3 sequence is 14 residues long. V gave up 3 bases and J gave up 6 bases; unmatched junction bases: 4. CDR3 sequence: CASSFSGGPQPQHF. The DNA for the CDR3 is TGTGCCAGCAGTTTCTCAGGGGGCCCTCAGCCCCAGCATTTT.

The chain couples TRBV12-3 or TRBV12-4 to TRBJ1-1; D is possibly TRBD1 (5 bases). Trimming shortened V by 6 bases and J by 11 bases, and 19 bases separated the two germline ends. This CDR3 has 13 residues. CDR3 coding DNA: TGTGCCAGCAGCTCCGCACACATACAGGACGCTTTCTTT. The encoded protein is CASSSAHIQDAFF.

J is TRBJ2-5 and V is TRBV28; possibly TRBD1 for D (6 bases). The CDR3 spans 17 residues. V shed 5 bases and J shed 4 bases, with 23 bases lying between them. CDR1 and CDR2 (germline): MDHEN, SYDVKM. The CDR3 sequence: CASSPYPPQGLGETQYF. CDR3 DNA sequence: TGTGCCAGCAGTCCTTACCCTCCACAGGGCTTGGGAGAGACCCAGTACTTC.

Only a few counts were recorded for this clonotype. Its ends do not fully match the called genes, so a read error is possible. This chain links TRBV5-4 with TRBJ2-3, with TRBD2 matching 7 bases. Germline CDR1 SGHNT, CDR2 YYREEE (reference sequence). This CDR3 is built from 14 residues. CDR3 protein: CASSLVRGGDAQYF. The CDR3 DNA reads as TGTGCCAGCAGCTTGGTTCGCGGGGGAGATGCGCAGTATTTT. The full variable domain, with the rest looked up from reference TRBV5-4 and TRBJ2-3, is ETGVTQSPTHLIKTRGQQVTLRCSSQSGHNTVSWYQQALGQGPQFIFQYYREEENGRGNFPPRFSGLQFPNYSSELNVNALELDDSALYLCASSLVRGGDAQYFGPGTRLTVL.

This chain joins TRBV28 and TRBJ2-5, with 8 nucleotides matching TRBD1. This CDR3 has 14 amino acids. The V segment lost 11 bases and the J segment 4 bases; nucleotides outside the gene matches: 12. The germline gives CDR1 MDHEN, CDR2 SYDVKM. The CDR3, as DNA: TGTGCCTGCTCGAGACAGGGGATTTTAGAGACCCAGTACTTC. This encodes CACSRQGILETQYF.

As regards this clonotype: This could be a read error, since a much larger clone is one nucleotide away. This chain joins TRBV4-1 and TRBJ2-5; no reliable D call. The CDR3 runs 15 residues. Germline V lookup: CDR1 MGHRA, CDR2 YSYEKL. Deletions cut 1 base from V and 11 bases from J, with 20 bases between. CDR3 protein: CASSQGVISYNEQYF. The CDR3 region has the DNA TGCGCCAGCAGCCAAGGGGTGATCTCCTACAATGAGCAGTACTTC.

The CDR3 sequence is CASSELGDQGIGQPQHF. The CDR3 DNA reads TGTGCCAGCAGTGAACTGGGGGACCAAGGGATAGGACAGCCCCAGCATTTT. This chain uses TRBV6-1 with TRBJ1-5, with D maybe TRBD1 (5 bases). V was pared by 2 bases and J by 7 bases, with 21 bases between. The length of the CDR3 is 17 residues. Germline assignment: CDR1 MNHNS and CDR2 SASEGT.